These 8 T cell receptor beta chains came from one sample sequenced in a study of shared clonotypes between healthy human individuals (TCRdb year 2020). The library was produced with the immunoSEQ multiplex PCR assay. This is the immuneACCESS table as TCRdb keeps it, with only in-frame sequences that have V and J called. A part of the clones is gone; compared with another copy, unresolved V genes explain less than half, and the rest is unexplained. The sample table shows 150,000 to 200,000 clones, and 80% to 95% are seen once. The ten largest clonotypes hold about 0.07% of the sample. Material for sequencing was naive CD4+ T cells sorted from blood. The cell subset or site label, as the study defines it: CD45RA+ positively selected. These receptors all stem from a woman aged 25-40 years in good health.

In its sample, this clone was seen once. CDR3 loop: CASSPQTVNTEAFF. CDR3 DNA: TGTGCCAGCAGTCCCCAGACAGTAAACACTGAAGCTTTCTTT. The V gene is TRBV27, the J gene TRBJ1-1; perhaps TRBD1 as D (5 bases). Trimming stripped 5 bases from V and 2 bases from J, with 12 bases between. Germline V gene lookup returns CDR1 MNHEY and CDR2 SMNVEV (reference sequence). CDR3 size: 14 residues.

The CDR3 spells CASSPIGPYEQYF. The CDR3 nucleotides read TGTGCCAGCAGCCCAATAGGGCCCTACGAGCAGTACTTC. The chain uses TRBV28 and TRBJ2-5; no definite D call. The DNA end favors TRBJ2-7, so the J call may be wrong. Germline V CDR1 and CDR2: MDHEN, SYDVKM. CDR3 length: 13 residues.

The chain is built from TRBV5-1 and TRBJ2-5; D is perhaps TRBD1 or TRBD2 (5 bases each). The end of the DNA fits TRBJ2-7 better, so the J call may be wrong. Per the germline V gene, CDR1 is SGHRS and CDR2 is YFSETQ. The CDR3 length is 15 residues. The CDR3 region is CASSWGLGNTYEQYF. CDR3 DNA sequence: TGCGCCAGCAGCTGGGGCCTCGGGAATACCTACGAGCAGTACTTC.

This chain uses TRBV6-6 with TRBJ2-1; D is possibly TRBD2 (6 bases). V was cut by 8 bases and J by 4 bases, with 21 bases left in between. The germline V gene has CDR1 MNHNY and CDR2 SVGAGI (reference sequence). The CDR3 is 16 residues long. The CDR3 DNA follows: TGTGCCAGCTCCTCTGAGGCGGGAACCCCTTACAATGAGCAGTTCTTC. As protein: CASSSEAGTPYNEQFF.

The chain employs TRBV28 and TRBJ1-6; D is uncertain. The germline V and J ends were trimmed by 6 bases and 10 bases, with 10 bases remaining between them. Germline CDR1 and CDR2: MDHEN and SYDVKM. This CDR3 contains 12 residues. The CDR3 coding sequence is TGTGCCAGCAGCCTGTCCCCCTCACCCCTCCACTTT. Its protein is CASSLSPSPLHF.

This clone was seen a single time. The chain combines TRBV19 with TRBJ1-2; D uncertain. CDR3 length: 13 amino acids. Germline V gene data show CDR1 as LNHDA and CDR2 as SQIVND (reference sequence). Trimming removed 7 bases from V and 7 bases from J, with 16 bases in between. CDR3 coding DNA: TGTGCCAGTACCGGCAGGAGGTCCAGTGGCTACACCTTC. Translated, it gives CASTGRRSSGYTF.

The rearrangement joins TRBV5-1 to TRBJ1-1; D ambiguous. Per the germline V gene, CDR1 is SGHRS and CDR2 is YFSETQ. CDR3 length equals 14 residues. V was trimmed by 1 base and J by 10 bases, leaving 17 bases between them. The chain's CDR3 is CASSLNAGSAVAFF. In nucleotides, the CDR3 is TGCGCCAGCAGCTTGAATGCGGGGAGCGCCGTAGCTTTCTTT. Together with reference TRBV5-1 and TRBJ1-1, the CDR3 gives the full variable domain: KAGVTQTPRYLIKTRGQQVTLSCSPISGHRSVSWYQQTPGQGLQFLFEYFSETQRNKGNFPGRFSGRQFSNSRSEMNVSTLELGDSALYLCASSLNAGSAVAFFGQGTRLTVV.

This clone was seen just once. The rearrangement joins TRBV4-1 to TRBJ1-2; maybe TRBD1 (5 bases). CDR1 and CDR2 from the germline V gene are MGHRA and YSYEKL. Trimming removed 0 bases from V and 8 bases from J, with 10 bases in between. This CDR3 region has 13 residues. The CDR3 nucleotides are TGCGCCAGCAGCCAAGATCGGGACCTCGGCTACACCTTC. It yields the protein CASSQDRDLGYTF.